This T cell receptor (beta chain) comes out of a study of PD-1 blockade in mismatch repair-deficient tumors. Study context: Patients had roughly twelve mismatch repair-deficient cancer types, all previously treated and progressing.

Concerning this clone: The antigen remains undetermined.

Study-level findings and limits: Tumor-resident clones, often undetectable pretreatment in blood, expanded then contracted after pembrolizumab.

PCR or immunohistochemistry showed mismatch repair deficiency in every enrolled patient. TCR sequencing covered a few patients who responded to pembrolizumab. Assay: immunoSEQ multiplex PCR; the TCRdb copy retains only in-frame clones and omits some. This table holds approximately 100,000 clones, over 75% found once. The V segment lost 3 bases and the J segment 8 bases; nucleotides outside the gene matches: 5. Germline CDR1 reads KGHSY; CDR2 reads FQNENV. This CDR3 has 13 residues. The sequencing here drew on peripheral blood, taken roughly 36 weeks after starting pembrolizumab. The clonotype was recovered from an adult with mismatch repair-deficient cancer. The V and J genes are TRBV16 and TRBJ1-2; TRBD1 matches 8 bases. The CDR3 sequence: CASSHGQGGGYTF. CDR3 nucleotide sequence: TGTGCCAGCAGCCACGGACAGGGTGGAGGCTACACCTTC. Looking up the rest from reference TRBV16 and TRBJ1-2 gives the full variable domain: GEEVAQTPKHLVRGEGQKAKLYCAPIKGHSYVFWYQQVLKNEFKFLISFQNENVFDETGMPKERFSAKCLPNSPCSLEIQATKLEDSAVYFCASSHGQGGGYTFGSGTRLTVV.